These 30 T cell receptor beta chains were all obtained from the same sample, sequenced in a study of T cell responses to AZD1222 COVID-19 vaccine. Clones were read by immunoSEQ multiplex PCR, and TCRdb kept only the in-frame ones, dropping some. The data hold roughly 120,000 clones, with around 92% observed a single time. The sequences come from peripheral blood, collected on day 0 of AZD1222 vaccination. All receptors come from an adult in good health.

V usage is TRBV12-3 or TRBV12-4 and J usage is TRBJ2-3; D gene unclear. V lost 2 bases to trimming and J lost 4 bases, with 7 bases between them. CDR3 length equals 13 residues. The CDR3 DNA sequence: TGTGCCAGCAGTTTAAAGTATTCAGATACGCAGTATTTT. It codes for CASSLKYSDTQYF.

The CDR3 spells CASSLDRASGGPIRELFF. The CDR3 region has the DNA TGTGCCAGCAGCTTGGATCGGGCTAGCGGGGGGCCCATCCGGGAGCTGTTTTTT. The V gene is TRBV5-6, the J gene TRBJ2-2; TRBD2 aligns across 11 bases. This CDR3 is built from 18 residues. Germline CDR1 SGHDT, CDR2 YYEEEE. V lost 0 bases, J lost 9 bases, and 13 bases stayed unmatched.

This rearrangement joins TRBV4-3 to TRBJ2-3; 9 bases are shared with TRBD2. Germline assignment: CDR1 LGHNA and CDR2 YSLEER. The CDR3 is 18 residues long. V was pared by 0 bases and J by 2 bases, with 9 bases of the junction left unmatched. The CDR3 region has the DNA TGCGCCAGCAGCCAAGAGACTAGCGGCTCTACCCCCACAGATACGCAGTATTTT. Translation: CASSQETSGSTPTDTQYF.

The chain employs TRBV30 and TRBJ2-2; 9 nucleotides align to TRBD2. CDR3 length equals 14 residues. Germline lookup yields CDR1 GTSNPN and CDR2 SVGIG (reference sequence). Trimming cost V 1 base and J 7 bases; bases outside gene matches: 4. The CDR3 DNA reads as TGTGCCTGGAGTGGCGGGAGGGGGAGCGGGGAGCTGTTTTTT. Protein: CAWSGGRGSGELFF. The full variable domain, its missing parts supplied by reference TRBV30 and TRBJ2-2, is SQTIHQWPATLVQPVGSPLSLECTVEGTSNPNLYWYRQAAGRGLQLLFYSVGIGQISSEVPQNLSASRPQDRQFILSSKKLLLSDSGFYLCAWSGGRGSGELFFGEGSRLTVL.

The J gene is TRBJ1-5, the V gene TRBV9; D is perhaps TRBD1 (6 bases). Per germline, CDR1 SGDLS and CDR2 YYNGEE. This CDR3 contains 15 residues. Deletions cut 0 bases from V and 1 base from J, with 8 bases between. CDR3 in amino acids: CASSVDGGSNQPQHF. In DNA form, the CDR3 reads TGTGCCAGCAGCGTAGATGGGGGCAGCAATCAGCCCCAGCATTTT. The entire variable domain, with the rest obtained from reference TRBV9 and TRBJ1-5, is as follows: DSGVTQTPKHLITATGQRVTLRCSPRSGDLSVYWYQQSLDQGLQFLIQYYNGEERAKGNILERFSAQQFPDLHSELNLSSLELGDSALYFCASSVDGGSNQPQHFGDGTRLSIL.

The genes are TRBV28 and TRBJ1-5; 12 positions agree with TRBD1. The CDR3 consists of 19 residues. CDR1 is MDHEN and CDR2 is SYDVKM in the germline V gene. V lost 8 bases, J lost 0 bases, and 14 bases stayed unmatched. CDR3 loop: CASLGQGAVVPYSNQPQHF. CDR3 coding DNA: TGTGCCAGCTTGGGACAGGGGGCTGTTGTTCCATATAGCAATCAGCCCCAGCATTTT.

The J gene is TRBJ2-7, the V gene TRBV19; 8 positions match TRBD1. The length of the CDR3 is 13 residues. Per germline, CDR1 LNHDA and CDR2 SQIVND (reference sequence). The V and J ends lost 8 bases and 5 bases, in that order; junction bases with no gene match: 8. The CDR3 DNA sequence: TGTGCCAGTCGTGGGTCAGGGGGCGACGAGCAGTACTTC. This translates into CASRGSGGDEQYF.

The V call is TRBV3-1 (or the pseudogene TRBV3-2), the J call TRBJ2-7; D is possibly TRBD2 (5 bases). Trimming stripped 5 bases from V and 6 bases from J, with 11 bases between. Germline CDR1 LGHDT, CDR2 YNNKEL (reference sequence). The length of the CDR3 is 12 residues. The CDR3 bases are TGTGCCAGCAGCGGAGGCAGGTCCGAGCAGTACTTC. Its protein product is CASSGGRSEQYF.

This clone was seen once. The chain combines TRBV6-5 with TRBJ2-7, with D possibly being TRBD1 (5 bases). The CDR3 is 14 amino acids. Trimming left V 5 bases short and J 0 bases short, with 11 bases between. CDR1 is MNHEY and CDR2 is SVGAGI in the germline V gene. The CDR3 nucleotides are TGTGCCAGCAGTAAGACAGAGTCCTCCTACGAGCAGTACTTC. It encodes CASSKTESSYEQYF.

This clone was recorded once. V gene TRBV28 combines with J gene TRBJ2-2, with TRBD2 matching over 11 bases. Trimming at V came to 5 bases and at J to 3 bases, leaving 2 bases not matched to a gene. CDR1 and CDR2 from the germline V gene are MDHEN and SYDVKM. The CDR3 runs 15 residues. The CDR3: CASSLSGRDTGELFF. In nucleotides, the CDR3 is TGTGCCAGCAGTCTTAGCGGGAGGGACACCGGGGAGCTGTTTTTT.

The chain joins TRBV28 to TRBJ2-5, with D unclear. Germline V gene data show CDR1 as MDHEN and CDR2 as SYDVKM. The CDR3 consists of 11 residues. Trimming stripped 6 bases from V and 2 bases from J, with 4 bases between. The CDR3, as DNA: TGTGCCAGCAGCTGGCAAGAGACCCAGTACTTC. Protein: CASSWQETQYF.

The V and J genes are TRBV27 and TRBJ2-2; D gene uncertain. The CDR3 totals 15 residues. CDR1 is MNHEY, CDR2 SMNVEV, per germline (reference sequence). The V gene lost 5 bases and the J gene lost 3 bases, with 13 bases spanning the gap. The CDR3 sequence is CASSPRASYTGELFF. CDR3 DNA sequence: TGTGCCAGCAGTCCCCGGGCGAGTTACACCGGGGAGCTGTTTTTT.

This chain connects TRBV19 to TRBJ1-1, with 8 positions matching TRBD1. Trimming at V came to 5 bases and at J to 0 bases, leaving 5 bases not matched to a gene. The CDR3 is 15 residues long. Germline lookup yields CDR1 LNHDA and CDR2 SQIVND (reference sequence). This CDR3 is CASSAGDRMNTEAFF. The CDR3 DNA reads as TGTGCCAGTAGTGCAGGGGACAGGATGAACACTGAAGCTTTCTTT.

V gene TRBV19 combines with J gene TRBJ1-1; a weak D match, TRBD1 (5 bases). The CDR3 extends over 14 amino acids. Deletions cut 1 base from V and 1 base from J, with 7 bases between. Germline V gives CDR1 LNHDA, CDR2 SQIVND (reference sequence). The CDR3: CASSIGGGNTEAFF. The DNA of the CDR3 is TGTGCCAGTAGTATAGGCGGGGGGAACACTGAAGCTTTCTTT.

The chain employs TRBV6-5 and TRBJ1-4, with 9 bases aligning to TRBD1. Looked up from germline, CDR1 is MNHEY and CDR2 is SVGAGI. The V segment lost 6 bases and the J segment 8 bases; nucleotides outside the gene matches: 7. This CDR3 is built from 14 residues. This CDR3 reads CASSRDRDREKLFF. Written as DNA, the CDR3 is TGTGCCAGCAGCCGGGACAGGGATCGAGAAAAACTGTTTTTT.

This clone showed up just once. The CDR3 is CASSSGRQGRNTEAFF. Here the CDR3 DNA reads TGTGCCAGCAGCTCAGGGCGACAGGGGAGGAACACTGAAGCTTTCTTT. This rearrangement joins TRBV5-4 to TRBJ1-1, with 8 bases lining up with TRBD1. V shed 3 bases, J shed 1 base, and the junction held 8 bases outside the gene matches. Germline CDR1 and CDR2: SGHNT and YYREEE (reference sequence). The CDR3 extends over 16 amino acids.

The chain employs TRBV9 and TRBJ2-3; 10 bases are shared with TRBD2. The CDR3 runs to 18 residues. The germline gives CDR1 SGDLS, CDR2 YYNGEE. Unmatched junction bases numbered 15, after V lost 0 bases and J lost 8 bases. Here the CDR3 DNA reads TGTGCCAGCAGCGTAGCTTTGGCTAGCGGGGGCCGCGTGGGTACGCAGTATTTT. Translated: CASSVALASGGRVGTQYF. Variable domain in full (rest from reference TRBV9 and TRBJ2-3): DSGVTQTPKHLITATGQRVTLRCSPRSGDLSVYWYQQSLDQGLQFLIQYYNGEERAKGNILERFSAQQFPDLHSELNLSSLELGDSALYFCASSVALASGGRVGTQYFGPGTRLTVL.

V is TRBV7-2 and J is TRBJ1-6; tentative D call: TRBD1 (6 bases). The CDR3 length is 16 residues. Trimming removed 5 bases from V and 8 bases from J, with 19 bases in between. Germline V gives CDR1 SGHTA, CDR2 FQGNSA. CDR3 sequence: CASSPRTVSVDSPLHF. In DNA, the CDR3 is TGTGCCAGCAGCCCTCGGACAGTGTCGGTGGATTCACCCCTCCACTTT.

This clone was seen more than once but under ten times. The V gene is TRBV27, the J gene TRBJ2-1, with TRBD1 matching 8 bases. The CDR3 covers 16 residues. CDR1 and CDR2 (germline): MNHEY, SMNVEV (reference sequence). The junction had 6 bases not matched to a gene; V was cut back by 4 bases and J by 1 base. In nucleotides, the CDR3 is TGTGCCAGCAGTTCCCCAGGGGACAGGTCCTACAATGAGCAGTTCTTC. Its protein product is CASSSPGDRSYNEQFF.

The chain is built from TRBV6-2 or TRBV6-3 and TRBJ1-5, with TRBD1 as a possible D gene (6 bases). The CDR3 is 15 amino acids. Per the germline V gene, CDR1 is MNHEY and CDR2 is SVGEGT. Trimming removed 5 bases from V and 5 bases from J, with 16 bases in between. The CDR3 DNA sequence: TGTGCCAGCAGTAAGGGGGTAGGAAATGATCAGCCCCAGCATTTT. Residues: CASSKGVGNDQPQHF.

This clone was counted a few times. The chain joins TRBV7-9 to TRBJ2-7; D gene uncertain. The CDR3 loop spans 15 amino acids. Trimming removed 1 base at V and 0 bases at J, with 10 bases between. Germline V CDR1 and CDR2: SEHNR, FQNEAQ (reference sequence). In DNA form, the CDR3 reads TGTGCCAGCAGCTTAGTTGGCGGCAACTCCTACGAGCAGTACTTC. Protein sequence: CASSLVGGNSYEQYF.

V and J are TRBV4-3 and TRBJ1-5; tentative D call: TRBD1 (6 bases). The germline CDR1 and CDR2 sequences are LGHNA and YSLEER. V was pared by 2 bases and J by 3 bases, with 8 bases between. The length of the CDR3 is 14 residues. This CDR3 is CASSQNRVNQPQHF. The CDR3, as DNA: TGCGCCAGCAGCCAAAACAGGGTCAATCAGCCCCAGCATTTT.

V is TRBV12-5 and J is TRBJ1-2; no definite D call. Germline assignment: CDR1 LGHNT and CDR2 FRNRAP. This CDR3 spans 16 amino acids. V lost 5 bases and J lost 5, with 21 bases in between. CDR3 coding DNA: TGTGCTAGTGGTCTGGACCCCGGACTCAACCAATATGGCTACACCTTC. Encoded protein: CASGLDPGLNQYGYTF.

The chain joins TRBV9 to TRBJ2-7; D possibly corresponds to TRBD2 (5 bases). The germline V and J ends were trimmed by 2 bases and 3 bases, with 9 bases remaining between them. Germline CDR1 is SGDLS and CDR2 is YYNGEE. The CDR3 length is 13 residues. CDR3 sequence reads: CASSVEGSYEQYF. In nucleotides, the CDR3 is TGTGCCAGCAGCGTCGAGGGCAGCTACGAGCAGTACTTC.

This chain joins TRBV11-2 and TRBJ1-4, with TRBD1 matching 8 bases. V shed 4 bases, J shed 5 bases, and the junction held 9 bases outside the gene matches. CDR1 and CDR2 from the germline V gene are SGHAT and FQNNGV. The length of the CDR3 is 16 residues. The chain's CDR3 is CASSSSYRGDNEKLFF. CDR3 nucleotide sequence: TGTGCCAGCAGCTCTTCGTACAGGGGGGACAATGAAAAACTGTTTTTT.

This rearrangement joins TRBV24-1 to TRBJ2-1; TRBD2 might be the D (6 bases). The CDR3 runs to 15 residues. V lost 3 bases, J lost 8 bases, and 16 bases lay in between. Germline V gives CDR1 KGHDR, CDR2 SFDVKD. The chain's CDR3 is CATSDRGMTVDEQFF. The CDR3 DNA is TGTGCCACCAGTGATCGGGGGATGACTGTGGATGAGCAGTTCTTC.

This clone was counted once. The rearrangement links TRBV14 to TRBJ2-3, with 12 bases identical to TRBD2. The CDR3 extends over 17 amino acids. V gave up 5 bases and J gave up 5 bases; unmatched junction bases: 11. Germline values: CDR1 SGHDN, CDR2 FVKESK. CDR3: CASSVRLRGLAGDTQYF. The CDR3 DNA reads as TGTGCCAGCAGCGTCCGACTGAGGGGACTAGCGGGAGATACGCAGTATTTT.

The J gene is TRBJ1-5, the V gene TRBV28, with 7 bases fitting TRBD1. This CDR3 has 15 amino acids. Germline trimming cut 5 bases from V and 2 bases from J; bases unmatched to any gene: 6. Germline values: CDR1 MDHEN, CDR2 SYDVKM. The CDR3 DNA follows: TGTGCCAGCAGTCCGCATGACAGGGGCAATCAGCCCCAGCATTTT. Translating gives CASSPHDRGNQPQHF.

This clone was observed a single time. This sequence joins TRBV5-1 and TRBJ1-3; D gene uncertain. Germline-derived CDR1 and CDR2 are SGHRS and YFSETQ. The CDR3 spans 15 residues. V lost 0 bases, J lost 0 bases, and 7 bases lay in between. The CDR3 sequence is CASSLEGISGNTIYF. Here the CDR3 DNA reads TGCGCCAGCAGCTTGGAAGGAATCTCTGGAAACACCATATATTTT.

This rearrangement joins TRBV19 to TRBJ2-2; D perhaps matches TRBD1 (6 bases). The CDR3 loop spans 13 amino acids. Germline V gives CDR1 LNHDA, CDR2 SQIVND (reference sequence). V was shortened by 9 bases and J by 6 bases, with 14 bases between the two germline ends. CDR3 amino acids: CASLARGSGELFF. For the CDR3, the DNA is TGTGCCAGCTTGGCCAGGGGATCCGGGGAGCTGTTTTTT.